The T cell receptor beta chain described here comes from a study of OX40 agonist ivuxolimab in advanced cancers. The wider study: Of mixed ages from about 23 to 79 and averaging around 60 years, the group was roughly 85% male. Regarding the study as a whole: Clonal expansion from baseline to week 6 occurred in both CD4+ and CD8+ T cells.

Note on this clone: Its specificity is unknown.

The CDR3 runs 17 residues. In germline, CDR1 is SGHRS, CDR2 YFSETQ. V lost 4 bases and J 6 bases, leaving 22 bases between the germline ends. This table comes from immunoSEQ multiplex PCR, and its TCRdb copy is limited to in-frame clones, with some not included. The sample consists of about 24,000 clones, approximately 82% of them appearing once. Exclusion applied to patients with autoimmune disease history or systemic immunosuppression. Samples of blood were obtained at baseline, on cycle 4 day 1, and on cycle 7 day 1. The sequence was collected from an adult with an advanced solid tumor such as melanoma, head and neck, liver or kidney cancer. The sample in question was CD4+ or CD8+ T cells sorted from blood, obtained in a trial of the OX40 agonist ivuxolimab. V gene TRBV5-1 combines with J gene TRBJ1-4; tentative D call: TRBD1 (5 bases). CDR3 residues: CASSGGDRHHRDEKLFF. CDR3 bases: TGCGCCAGCAGCGGCGGGGACCGACACCACCGGGATGAAAAACTGTTTTTT.